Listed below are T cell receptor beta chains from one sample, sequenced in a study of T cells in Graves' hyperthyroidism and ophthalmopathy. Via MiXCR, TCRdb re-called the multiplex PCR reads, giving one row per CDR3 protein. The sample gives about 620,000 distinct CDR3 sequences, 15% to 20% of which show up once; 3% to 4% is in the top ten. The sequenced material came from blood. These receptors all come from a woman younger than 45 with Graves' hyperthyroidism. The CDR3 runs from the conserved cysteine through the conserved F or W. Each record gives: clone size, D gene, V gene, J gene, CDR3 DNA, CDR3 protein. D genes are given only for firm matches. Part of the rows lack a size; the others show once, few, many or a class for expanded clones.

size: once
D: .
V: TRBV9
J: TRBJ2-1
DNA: TGTGCCAGCAGCGATCCGGGGGACAATGAGCAGTTCTTC
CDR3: CASSDPGDNEQFF

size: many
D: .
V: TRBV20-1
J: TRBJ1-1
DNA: TGCAGTGCTAGAGTGTCCGGTGGGGAAACTGAAGCTTTCTTT
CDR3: CSARVSGGETEAFF

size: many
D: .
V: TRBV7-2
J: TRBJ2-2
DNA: TGTGCCAGCAGCTTATGGAGTACCGGCACCGGGGAGCTGTTTTTT
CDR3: CASSLWSTGTGELFF

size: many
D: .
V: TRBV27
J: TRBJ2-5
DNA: TGTGCCAGCATTTTATTTTTTCGGGATTTTGCGGAGACCCAGTACTTC
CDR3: CASILFFRDFAETQYF

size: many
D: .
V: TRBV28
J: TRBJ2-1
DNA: TGTGCCAGCACACTCTTGGGCAATGAGCAGTTCTTC
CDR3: CASTLLGNEQFF

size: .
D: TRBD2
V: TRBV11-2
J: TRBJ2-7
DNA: TGTGCCAGCAGCCGAGGGACTAGCGGGAGCGCCTACGAGCAGTACTTC
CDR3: CASSRGTSGSAYEQYF

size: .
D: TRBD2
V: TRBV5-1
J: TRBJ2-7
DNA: TGCGCCAGCAGCTCCCCTCGAACTAGCGGACACTCCTACGAGCAGTACTTC
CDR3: CASSSPRTSGHSYEQYF

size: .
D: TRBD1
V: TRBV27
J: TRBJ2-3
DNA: TGTGCCAGCAGTACCGACAGGGGTAGCACAGATACGCAGTATTTT
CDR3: CASSTDRGSTDTQYF

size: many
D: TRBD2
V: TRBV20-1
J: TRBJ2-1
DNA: TGCAGTGCGCTAGCGGGAGGGCTTTTTAATGAGCAGTTCTTC
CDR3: CSALAGGLFNEQFF

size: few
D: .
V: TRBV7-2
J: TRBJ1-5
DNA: TGTGCCAGCAGCTCCCCCCAGAGGAATCAGCCCCAGCATTTT
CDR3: CASSSPQRNQPQHF

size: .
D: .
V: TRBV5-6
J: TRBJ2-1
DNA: TGTGCCAGCTCGGACTCCCCGTACAATGAGCAGTTCTTC
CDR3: CASSDSPYNEQFF

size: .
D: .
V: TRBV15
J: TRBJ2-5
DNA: TGTGCCACCGGGGGACGACCACAAGAGACCCAGTACTTC
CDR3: CATGGRPQETQYF

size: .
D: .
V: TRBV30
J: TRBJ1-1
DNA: TGTGCCTGGAGCCCGCACGGGGGTGAAGCTTTCTTT
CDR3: CAWSPHGGEAFF

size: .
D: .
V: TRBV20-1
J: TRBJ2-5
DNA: TGCAGTGCTAGTCAGCAGGGGTGGGGGGAGACCCAGTACTTC
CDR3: CSASQQGWGETQYF

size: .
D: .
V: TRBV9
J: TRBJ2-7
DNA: TGTGCCAGCAGCGTAGCTCCCGCGTACGACGAGCAGTACTTC
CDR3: CASSVAPAYDEQYF

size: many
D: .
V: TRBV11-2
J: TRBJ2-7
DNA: TGTGCCAGCAGCTTAGACCGCAGGTTGAGCTACGAGCAGTACTTC
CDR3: CASSLDRRLSYEQYF

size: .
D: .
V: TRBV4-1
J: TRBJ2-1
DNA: TGCGCCAGCAGCCAATGGGACAACACCCTCGATGAGCAGTTCTTC
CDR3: CASSQWDNTLDEQFF

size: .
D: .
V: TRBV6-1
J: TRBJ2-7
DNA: TGTGCCAGCAGTTATTACCCAGGGTCCGAGCAGTACTTC
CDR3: CASSYYPGSEQYF

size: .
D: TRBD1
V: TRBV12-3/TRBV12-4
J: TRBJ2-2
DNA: TGTGCCAGCAATTACAGGGGGAAGAGCGGGGAGCTGTTTTTT
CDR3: CASNYRGKSGELFF

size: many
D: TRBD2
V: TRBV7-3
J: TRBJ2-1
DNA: TGTGCCAGCAGCCAAACAAGCGGGGGGGAGCAGTTCTTC
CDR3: CASSQTSGGEQFF

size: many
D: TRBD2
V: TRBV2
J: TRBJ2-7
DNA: TGTGCCAGCAGATCAATAGCGGGGGCCTACGAGCAGTACTTC
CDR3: CASRSIAGAYEQYF

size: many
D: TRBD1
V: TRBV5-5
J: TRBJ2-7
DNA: TGTGCCAGCAGCCGTTCCGGGACAGCCTCCTACGAGCAGTACTTC
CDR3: CASSRSGTASYEQYF

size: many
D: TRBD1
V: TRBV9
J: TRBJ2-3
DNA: TGTGCCAGCTCCATCAGAGGGGGCGGTCGCACAGATACGCAGTATTTT
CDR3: CASSIRGGGRTDTQYF

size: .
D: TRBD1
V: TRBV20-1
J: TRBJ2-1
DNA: TGCAGTGCTCCATGGGCAGGGGGCGTTGCAGCAGGCAATGAGCAGTTCTTC
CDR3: CSAPWAGGVAAGNEQFF

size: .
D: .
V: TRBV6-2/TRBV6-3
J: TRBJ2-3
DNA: TGTGCCAGCAGTTCCCCGACGGAACTGGGGGATACGCAGTATTTT
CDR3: CASSSPTELGDTQYF

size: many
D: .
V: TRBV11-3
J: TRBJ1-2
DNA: TGTGCCAGCAGCTTGGCAGCCAGTTATGGCTACACCTTC
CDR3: CASSLAASYGYTF

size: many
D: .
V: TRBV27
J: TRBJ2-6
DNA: TGTGCCAGCAGTTCCCCTGTTGGCGGGGCCAACGTCCTGACTTTC
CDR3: CASSSPVGGANVLTF

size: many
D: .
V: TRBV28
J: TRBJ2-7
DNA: TGTGCCAGCAGACCGACAGGAGACTACGAGCAGTACTTC
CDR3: CASRPTGDYEQYF

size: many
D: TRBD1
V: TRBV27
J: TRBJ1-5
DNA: TGTGCCAGCAGCAAGGGGACAGGGAGAAATCAGCCCCAGCATTTT
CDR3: CASSKGTGRNQPQHF

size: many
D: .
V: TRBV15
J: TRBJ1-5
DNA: TGTGCCACCAGCAGAGTACCCCAGTACAATCAGCCCCAGCATTTT
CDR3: CATSRVPQYNQPQHF

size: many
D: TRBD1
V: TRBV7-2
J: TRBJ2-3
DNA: TGTGCCAGCAGCTTAGAAGACAGGGGCCCCACGCAGTATTTT
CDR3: CASSLEDRGPTQYF

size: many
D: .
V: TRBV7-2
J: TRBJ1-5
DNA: TGTGCCAGCAGCTTAGAGCTGGGTCAGCCCCAGCATTTT
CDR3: CASSLELGQPQHF

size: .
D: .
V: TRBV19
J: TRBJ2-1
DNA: TGTGCCAGTAGTATAGGTTGGGAGAACAATGAGCAGTTCTTC
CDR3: CASSIGWENNEQFF

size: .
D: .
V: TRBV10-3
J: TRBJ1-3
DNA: TGTGCCATCAGTGAGTCGAGGGAGGTTGGAAACACCATATATTTT
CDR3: CAISESREVGNTIYF

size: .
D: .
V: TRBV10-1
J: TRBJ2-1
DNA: TGCGCCACGGCTCCACGGGGGTCGGGAGAGCAGTTCTTC
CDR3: CATAPRGSGEQFF

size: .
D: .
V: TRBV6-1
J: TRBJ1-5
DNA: TGTGCCAGCACCGCAGGGCCAGTTTATAGCAATCAGCCCCAGCATTTT
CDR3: CASTAGPVYSNQPQHF

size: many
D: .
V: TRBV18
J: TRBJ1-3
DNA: TGTGCCAGCTCACCTCAGGGAATGGGCCGAAACACCATATATTTT
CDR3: CASSPQGMGRNTIYF

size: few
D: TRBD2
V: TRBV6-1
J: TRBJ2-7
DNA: TGTGCCAGCAGTGAGGAGCGGCTAGCGGGAGGGAGCTCCTACGAGCAGTACTTC
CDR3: CASSEERLAGGSSYEQYF

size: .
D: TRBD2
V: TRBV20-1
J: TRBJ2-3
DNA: TGCAGTGCTGCCGGGACTAGCGGGAGGTCCCCAGATACGCAGTATTTT
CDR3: CSAAGTSGRSPDTQYF

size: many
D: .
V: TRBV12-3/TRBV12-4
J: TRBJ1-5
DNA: TGTGCCAGCAGTTTGTCGCAGCTCAATCAGCCCCAGCATTTT
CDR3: CASSLSQLNQPQHF

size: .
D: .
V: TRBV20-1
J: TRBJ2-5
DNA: TGCAGTGCTAGAGATGAATTCGCGGGTTCCTTGGAGACCCAGTACTTC
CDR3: CSARDEFAGSLETQYF

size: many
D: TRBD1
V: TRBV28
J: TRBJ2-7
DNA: TGTGCCAGTAGGTTACGGGACAGGGAGACGGTCGAGCAGTACTTC
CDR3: CASRLRDRETVEQYF

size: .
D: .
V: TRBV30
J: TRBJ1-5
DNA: TGTGCCTGGAACGGCCTTAGCAATCAGCCCCAGCATTTT
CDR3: CAWNGLSNQPQHF

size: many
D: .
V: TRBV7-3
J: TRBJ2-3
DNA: TGTGCCAGCAGCTTAAGCAGCAACCCCACAGATACGCAGTATTTT
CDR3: CASSLSSNPTDTQYF

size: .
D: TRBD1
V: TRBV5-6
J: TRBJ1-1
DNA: TGTGCCAGTTCACGGGGGGACAGGACGATGAACACTGAAGCTTTCTTT
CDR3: CASSRGDRTMNTEAFF

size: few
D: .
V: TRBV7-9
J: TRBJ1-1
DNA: TGTGCCAGCAGCCAACGGGAAGAGAACACTGAAGCTTTCTTT
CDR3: CASSQREENTEAFF

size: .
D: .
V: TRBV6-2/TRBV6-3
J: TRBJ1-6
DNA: TGTGCCAGCAGTGGCTTCTCTCAGGGAAGGAATTCACCCCTCCACTTT
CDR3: CASSGFSQGRNSPLHF

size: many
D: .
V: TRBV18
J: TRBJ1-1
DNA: TGTGCCAGCTCGCCCAGTGAGAACACTGAAGCTTTCTTT
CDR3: CASSPSENTEAFF

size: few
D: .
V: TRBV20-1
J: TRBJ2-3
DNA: TGCAGTGCTAGATTACTACTCACAGATACGCAGTATTTT
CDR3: CSARLLLTDTQYF

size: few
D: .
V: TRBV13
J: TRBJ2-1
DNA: TGTGCCAGCAGCTTCAACCCCGGGTTGAGCTCCTACAATGAGCAGTTCTTC
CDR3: CASSFNPGLSSYNEQFF

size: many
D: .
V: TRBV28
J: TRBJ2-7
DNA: TGTGCCGGCAGTTTATGGGGGAACGAGCAGTACTTC
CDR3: CAGSLWGNEQYF

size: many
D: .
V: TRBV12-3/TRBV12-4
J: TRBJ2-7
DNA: TGTGCCAGCAGTTTAGTTTCCAGTGCCCTCTACGAGCAGTACTTC
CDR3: CASSLVSSALYEQYF